These T cell receptor beta chains were read from a single sample in a study of response to subunit inactivated influenza vaccine. TCRdb independently ran MiXCR on the RT-PCR reads; one entry per CDR3 protein. The table lists 600,000 to 700,000 distinct CDR3 sequences, approximately 15% of them singletons. This sample comprised PBMCs from blood, obtained 14 to 15 days before vaccination. These receptors were taken from a middle-aged man who received an inactivated influenza vaccine. The CDR3 runs from the conserved cysteine through the conserved F or W. Fields, in order: V gene, CDR3 protein.

V gene: TRBV27
CDR3 protein: CASSLIGSEQFF

V gene: TRBV7-2
CDR3 protein: CASSLLGTAGDTQYF

V gene: TRBV20-1
CDR3 protein: CSARVGTKTQETQYF

V gene: TRBV20-1
CDR3 protein: CSAFRTGGGYTF

V gene: TRBV5-1
CDR3 protein: CASSLERQGSDTQYF

V gene: TRBV20-1
CDR3 protein: CSARVLRDRGFNGYTF

V gene: TRBV7-9
CDR3 protein: CASSADSNKQYF

V gene: TRBV20-1
CDR3 protein: CSASRSGLEQYF

V gene: TRBV2
CDR3 protein: CASSGVQGGETQYF

V gene: TRBV5-5
CDR3 protein: CASSYKGFGETQYF

V gene: TRBV20-1
CDR3 protein: CSAIGAPSSYNEQFF

V gene: TRBV20-1
CDR3 protein: CSAREGTFF

V gene: TRBV5-5
CDR3 protein: CASSAGTGAYGYTF

V gene: TRBV5-1
CDR3 protein: CASSLRGRNTGELFF

V gene: TRBV29-1
CDR3 protein: CSVTDSSLNEKLFF

V gene: TRBV20-1
CDR3 protein: CSAPGTDVDEQFF

V gene: TRBV7-2
CDR3 protein: CASSLAGGGRALYEQYF

V gene: TRBV11-1
CDR3 protein: CASSFGRGPGANVLTF

V gene: TRBV29-1
CDR3 protein: CSVEDRGLQETQYF

V gene: TRBV18
CDR3 protein: CASSLTGSMADTQYF

V gene: TRBV7-2
CDR3 protein: CASSLAGRPRGDTQYF

V gene: TRBV12-3/TRBV12-4
CDR3 protein: CASTPQDGRPDTQYF

V gene: TRBV6-5
CDR3 protein: CASSYSVAGGWNEQFF

V gene: TRBV4-1
CDR3 protein: CASSQDRGSGKLFF

V gene: TRBV6-5
CDR3 protein: CASSYSWTSYNEQFF

V gene: TRBV7-2
CDR3 protein: CASSLFAGAGDTQYF

V gene: TRBV5-5
CDR3 protein: CASSLQRPGQGYGYTF

V gene: TRBV4-3
CDR3 protein: CASSQLGRAEQYF

V gene: TRBV5-4
CDR3 protein: CASSFLQGQNTEAFF

V gene: TRBV14
CDR3 protein: CASSRPGTGPNEQFF

V gene: TRBV12-5
CDR3 protein: CASANGGAASYEQYF

V gene: TRBV4-1
CDR3 protein: CASSQVNSQETQYF

V gene: TRBV18
CDR3 protein: CAGEASGTNEQFF

V gene: TRBV20-1
CDR3 protein: CSARVAGGGSNQPQHF

V gene: TRBV7-2
CDR3 protein: CASSPRVRAEQLF

V gene: TRBV28
CDR3 protein: CASSPRTGGVRGYTF